This T cell receptor beta chain was identified during a study of cytomegalovirus exposure and HLA in healthy donors. Regarding the study as a whole: It was taken for granted in presence/absence analyses that sequencing depth across donors was roughly uniform. The study flagged 150 to 200 TCR beta chains as cytomegalovirus-associated. Several of the most significant clusters appeared linked to common viral pathogens, based on a later analysis.

Note on this clone: Antigen unknown.

The germline V and J ends were trimmed by 5 bases and 7 bases, with 11 bases remaining between them. Germline V gene lookup returns CDR1 SEHNR and CDR2 FQNEAQ (reference sequence). This CDR3 is built from 12 residues. PCR employed 60 Vbeta and 13 Jbeta primers. The repertoire was sequenced with immunoSEQ multiplex PCR; TCRdb's copy has only in-frame clones and lacks some. The table lists some 200,000 clones. The V and J genes are TRBV7-9 and TRBJ1-1, with unresolved D. This clonotype originated in a young woman in good health and CMV-seropositive. Sequenced: PBMCs. This CDR3 reads CASSTREFEAFF. The CDR3 DNA reads as TGTGCCAGCAGCACAAGGGAGTTTGAAGCTTTCTTT.